The rows below give T cell receptor beta chains drawn from one sample of a study of Tregs in tolerant kidney transplant recipients. Assay: immunoSEQ multiplex PCR; the TCRdb copy retains only in-frame clones and omits some. The data contain 70,000 to 95,000 clones, approximately 89% of them singletons. The specimen was Tregs from blood, collected before the transplant. The receptor source for this set is a human donor who received a combined kidney and bone marrow transplant. Each CDR3 is given with its conserved first and last residue. Each record gives: V gene, D gene, J gene, clone size, CDR3 DNA, CDR3 protein. A D gene is named only where the DNA matches it firmly. For some rows the clone size is stated as once, few or many, or as a class when expanded; others skip it.

TRBV9	.	TRBJ2-7	.	TGTGCCAGCAGCATCCAGGGAGGAGGACCCTACGAGCAGTACTTC	CASSIQGGGPYEQYF
TRBV6-5	.	TRBJ1-2	.	TGTGCCAGCACCCGGGGACGGTCCGACTATGGCTACACCTTC	CASTRGRSDYGYTF
TRBV5-5	.	TRBJ2-7	.	TGTGCCAGCAGGCCGGGGCAAGGCCACGAGCAGTACTTC	CASRPGQGHEQYF
TRBV5-4	.	TRBJ2-6	few	TGTGCCAGCAGCTTGTATGGGGCCAACGTCCTGACTTTC	CASSLYGANVLTF
TRBV11-1	.	TRBJ2-3	.	TGTGCCAGCAGCTTAGACGCATTGGGATGGATGAATACGCAGTATTTT	CASSLDALGWMNTQYF
TRBV19	.	TRBJ2-3	.	TGTGCCAGTAGTATGGACAAAACTAGCACAGATACGCAGTATTTT	CASSMDKTSTDTQYF
TRBV7-2	TRBD1	TRBJ2-7	.	TGTGCCAGCAGTCCCGGACAGGGGTTAATCTACGAGCAGTACTTC	CASSPGQGLIYEQYF
TRBV28	TRBD2	TRBJ2-3	.	TGTGCCAGCAGCCCTCCCGGTGCGGGAGATCCAGATACGCAGTATTTT	CASSPPGAGDPDTQYF
TRBV28	.	TRBJ2-3	.	TGTGCCAGCAGTTTAGGAGCTGGAGATACGCAGTATTTT	CASSLGAGDTQYF
TRBV6-4	.	TRBJ2-7	once	TGTGCCAGCCCTACCCCCCCCAGCGCCACCTACGAGCAGTACTTC	CASPTPPSATYEQYF
TRBV2	TRBD2	TRBJ2-7	.	TGTGCCAGCAGCCGACTAGCGGACTCCTACGAGCAGTACTTC	CASSRLADSYEQYF
TRBV5-1	.	TRBJ2-5	.	TGCGCCAGCGCCCCTGGAACAAGAGAGACCCAGTACTTC	CASAPGTRETQYF
TRBV19	.	TRBJ2-7	.	TGTGCCAGTGGCCTAGGACACCCCTACGAGCAGTACTTC	CASGLGHPYEQYF
TRBV29-1	.	TRBJ1-5	.	TGCAGCGTTGGTGTGGACAGCAATCAGCCCCAGCATTTT	CSVGVDSNQPQHF
TRBV28	.	TRBJ1-2	once	TGTGCCAGCAGTTCCAGTAACTATGGCTACACCTTC	CASSSSNYGYTF
TRBV2	TRBD2	TRBJ2-3	.	TGTGCCAGCAGTGGCGGGACTCTAGCGGGACTCCCAGATACGCAGTATTTT	CASSGGTLAGLPDTQYF
TRBV5-8	TRBD1	TRBJ1-4	.	TGTGCCAGCAGCTCCGACAGGGGTTATGAAAAACTGTTTTTT	CASSSDRGYEKLFF
TRBV30	TRBD2	TRBJ2-1	.	TGTGCCTGGAGTGGGACTAGCGGGGGGAGGCTTTACAATGAGCAGTTCTTC	CAWSGTSGGRLYNEQFF
TRBV14	.	TRBJ2-2	.	TGTGCCAGCAGCCAAATGCCGAACACCGGGGAGCTGTTTTTT	CASSQMPNTGELFF
TRBV2	TRBD2	TRBJ2-5	.	TGTGCCAGCAGTCAACTAGCGTCCCTGCAGACCCAGTACTTC	CASSQLASLQTQYF
TRBV29-1	TRBD1	TRBJ2-7	once	TGCAGCGTTGCGGGGACAGTCTCCTACGAGCAGTACTTC	CSVAGTVSYEQYF
TRBV19	TRBD2	TRBJ2-7	.	TGTGCCAGTGGGCTAGCGGGGGCCTACGAGCAGTACTTC	CASGLAGAYEQYF